Shown below are 7 T cell receptor beta chains from a single sample sequenced in a study of blood T cell repertoires in COVID-19. Profiled with immunoSEQ multiplex PCR; TCRdb holds only in-frame clones, not every one. The sample consists of about 300,000 clones, 70% to 90% of them appearing once. The sample was PBMCs or T cells enriched from blood (not recorded which). Receptor source: a man under 40 who had recovered from COVID-19.

This chain uses TRBV19 with TRBJ2-7; TRBD2 matches 7 bases. The V gene end was trimmed by 4 bases and the J gene end by 1 base; junction bases not matched to a gene: 7. Per the germline V gene, CDR1 is LNHDA and CDR2 is SQIVND (reference sequence). The CDR3 has 15 amino acids. This chain's CDR3 is CASSTTSATSYEQYF. CDR3 DNA: TGTGCCAGTAGTACCACTAGCGCAACGTCCTACGAGCAGTACTTC.

The V gene is TRBV19, the J gene TRBJ1-2; TRBD1 agrees at 8 bases. Unmatched junction bases numbered 4, after V lost 10 bases and J lost 3 bases. The CDR3 extends over 12 amino acids. From germline, CDR1 is LNHDA and CDR2 SQIVND (reference sequence). The CDR3 spells CATVDRDYGYTF. The DNA for the CDR3 is TGTGCCACCGTGGACAGGGACTATGGCTACACCTTC.

This clone was picked up one time. J is TRBJ1-1 and V is TRBV7-6; 7 bases align to TRBD1. V shed 5 bases, J shed 4 bases, and the junction held 10 bases outside the gene matches. Germline CDR1 reads SGHVS; CDR2 reads FNYEAQ. This CDR3 spans 15 amino acids. CDR3 amino acids: CASSTGPGTATEAFF. CDR3 nucleotide sequence: TGTGCCAGCAGCACCGGTCCCGGGACAGCCACTGAAGCTTTCTTT.

J is TRBJ1-3 and V is TRBV3-1 (or the pseudogene TRBV3-2), with D possibly TRBD1 on 5 matching bases. The CDR3 is made up of 14 amino acids. Trimming stripped 1 base from V and 6 bases from J, with 10 bases between. From germline, CDR1 is LGHDT and CDR2 YNNKEL (reference sequence). CDR3 region: CASSQGGGVNTIYF. Written as DNA, the CDR3 is TGTGCCAGCAGCCAAGGAGGAGGGGTAAACACCATATATTTT.

The rearrangement links TRBV4-2 to TRBJ2-1; 14 nucleotides line up with TRBD2. The CDR3 consists of 17 residues. After removal of 4 bases from V and 4 bases from J, the junction contained 6 bases not matched to a gene. In germline, CDR1 is LGHNA, CDR2 YNFKEQ. The CDR3 bases are TGTGCCAGCAGCCGGGATGGGACTAGCGGGAGTTACAATGAGCAGTTCTTC. Encoded protein: CASSRDGTSGSYNEQFF.

This chain uses TRBV4-1 with TRBJ2-3; 8 bases agree with TRBD1. Germline CDR1 is MGHRA and CDR2 is YSYEKL. CDR3 length: 16 residues. J lost 1 base, V lost 1 base, and 4 bases had no gene match. The DNA for the CDR3 is TGCGCCAGCAGCCAAGCACAGGGGGTTCGCACAGATACGCAGTATTTT. Residues: CASSQAQGVRTDTQYF.

The chain is built from TRBV11-2 and TRBJ2-3; 7 bases align to TRBD2. J lost 1 base, V lost 8 bases, and 6 bases had no gene match. Germline V gene sequence: CDR1 SGHAT, CDR2 FQNNGV. The CDR3 has 14 amino acids. In DNA, the CDR3 is TGTGCCAGCGGCTGGACTAGAGGCACAGATACGCAGTATTTT. It encodes CASGWTRGTDTQYF.